The 25 T cell receptor beta chains given below trace back to one sample, sequenced in a study of regulatory T cells in long-lasting Graves disease. As for time point: newly diagnosed GD, antithyroid drugs for less than 3 months. PBMC RNA served as the TCR library source. Researchers made TCR beta libraries by using iRepertoire HTBI primers and running Arm-PCR on CDR3 regions. TCRdb reprocessed the multiplex PCR reads with MiXCR, giving one entry per CDR3 protein. The top ten clones hold about 12% of a sample with around 450,000 distinct CDR3 sequences, 16% of them seen once. This sample also appeared in a second study, on T cells in Graves' hyperthyroidism and ophthalmopathy.

The sample in question was peripheral blood mononuclear cells (PBMCs), obtained at new diagnosis, from a patient treated with antithyroid drugs. These receptors were obtained from a middle-aged man with Graves disease.

This clonotype was seen more than once but under ten times. The chain joins TRBV5-1 to TRBJ1-2; 11 nucleotides align to TRBD1. The CDR3 is made up of 14 amino acids. With 4 bases clipped from V and 3 bases from J, the junction kept 2 bases outside the gene matches. Germline values: CDR1 SGHRS, CDR2 YFSETQ. The DNA of the CDR3 is TGCGCCAGCAGCCGGGACAGGGGGTACTATGGCTACACCTTC. This codes for CASSRDRGYYGYTF.

In its sample, this clonotype was seen a few times. This sequence joins TRBV5-1 and TRBJ2-1, with 8 bases lining up with TRBD1. The ends lost 0 bases at V and 7 bases at J; junction bases unmatched: 15. In germline, CDR1 is SGHRS, CDR2 YFSETQ. The CDR3 is made up of 18 amino acids. CDR3 protein: CASSLERTGYKSLNEQFF. The CDR3 nucleotides read TGCGCCAGCAGCTTGGAGAGGACAGGGTATAAAAGTCTAAATGAGCAGTTCTTC.

In regard to this clonotype: The junction departs from germline at one end; a sequencing error may be responsible. This chain connects TRBV20-1 to TRBJ2-4, with D hard to call. This CDR3 is built from 14 residues. CDR1 and CDR2 (germline): DFQATT, SNEGSKA (reference sequence). CDR3 residues: CSARGWEKKSIQYF. CDR3 in DNA: TGCAGTGCTAGAGGGTGGGAAAAGAAAAGCATTCAGTACTTC.

This clonotype appeared many times. This chain uses TRBV30 with TRBJ1-5; no clear D gene. Between the trimmed V and J ends, which lost 0 bases and 5 bases, there was a span of 8 bases. Germline CDR1 reads GTSNPN; CDR2 reads SVGIG (reference sequence). The CDR3 is 13 amino acids. CDR3 in DNA: TGTGCCTGGAGTGTAACAGCGGATCAGCCCCAGCATTTT. Its protein is CAWSVTADQPQHF.

This clonotype was found many times. The chain recombines TRBV28 with TRBJ1-4; 11 nucleotides align to TRBD1. Germline V gene sequence: CDR1 MDHEN, CDR2 SYDVKM. J gave up 6 bases and V 6 bases, and 6 bases lay outside the gene matches. This CDR3 comprises 15 residues. CDR3 loop: CASREGTGGYEKLFF. CDR3 sequence (DNA): TGTGCCAGCAGGGAGGGGACAGGGGGTTATGAAAAACTGTTTTTT.

The table lists this clonotype with many counts. The rearrangement links TRBV3-1 to TRBJ2-1, with D possibly being TRBD1 (5 bases). Deletions cut 4 bases from V and 2 bases from J, with 18 bases between. The germline V gene encodes CDR1 LGHDT and CDR2 YNNKEL (reference sequence). This CDR3 is built from 17 residues. The CDR3 region is CASSLSLQETAYNEQFF. The DNA for the CDR3 is TGTGCCAGCAGCCTATCCCTACAGGAAACGGCCTACAATGAGCAGTTCTTC.

This clonotype occurred a few times. For the CDR3, the DNA is TGCAGCGTTGTACCTACCCCCTACGAGCAGTACTTC. It translates to CSVVPTPYEQYF. The J gene is TRBJ2-7, the V gene TRBV29-1; D uncertain. V was cut by 4 bases and J by 2 bases, with 9 bases left in between. Germline CDR1 reads SQVTM; CDR2 reads ANQGSEA. The CDR3 extends over 12 amino acids.

This clonotype was picked up many times. The chain employs TRBV5-1 and TRBJ2-5; D may be TRBD1 or TRBD2 (5 bases each). The CDR3 has 17 amino acids. CDR1 and CDR2 from the germline V gene are SGHRS and YFSETQ. Between the trimmed V and J ends, which lost 4 bases and 0 bases, there was a span of 19 bases. CDR3 sequence: CASSPGQSGLYQETQYF. The CDR3 bases are TGCGCCAGCAGCCCCGGTCAATCGGGGCTGTACCAAGAGACCCAGTACTTC.

This clonotype came up many times. This chain connects TRBV9 to TRBJ2-1, with D tentatively TRBD1 (6 bases). CDR1 SGDLS and CDR2 YYNGEE come from the germline V gene. The CDR3 runs 16 residues. Trimming removed 4 bases at V and 6 bases at J, with 20 bases between. This CDR3 is CASSPTGTPTSNEQFF. The CDR3 DNA follows: TGTGCCAGCAGCCCCACCGGGACACCCACCTCCAATGAGCAGTTCTTC.

This clonotype was detected ten times or more. The chain uses TRBV3-1 and TRBJ2-7, with D hard to call. Trimming removed 0 bases at V and 3 bases at J, with 9 bases between. This CDR3 comprises 14 residues. Per the germline V gene, CDR1 is LGHDT and CDR2 is YNNKEL (reference sequence). CDR3 amino acids: CASSQDLLHYEQYF. The CDR3 DNA reads as TGTGCCAGCAGCCAAGATCTCCTCCACTACGAGCAGTACTTC.

This chain links TRBV29-1 with TRBJ2-1; 11 positions agree with TRBD1. Germline V CDR1 and CDR2: SQVTM, ANQGSEA. The junction had 3 bases not matched to a gene; V was cut back by 3 bases and J by 8 bases. This CDR3 comprises 13 residues. CDR3 loop: CSVDGDRGDEQFF. Written as DNA, the CDR3 is TGCAGCGTTGATGGGGACAGGGGGGATGAGCAGTTCTTC.

This clonotype was recorded many times. The CDR3 DNA reads TGTGCCTGGAGTGCCGGGACTAGCGCAAAATACGAGCAGTACTTC. Translation: CAWSAGTSAKYEQYF. The chain is built from TRBV30 and TRBJ2-7, with 10 nucleotides matching TRBD2. CDR1 GTSNPN and CDR2 SVGIG come from the germline V gene (reference sequence). The CDR3 spans 15 residues. With V trimmed by 1 base and J by 4 bases, 7 bases remained unmatched.

For this clonotype: This may be a read error, as it is one base from a much larger clone. It is likely a read error, because the conserved phenylalanine at the end of the CDR3 is missing. The chain employs TRBV11-2 and TRBJ1-1; no clear D. In germline, CDR1 is SGHAT, CDR2 FQNNGV. The CDR3 contains 13 residues. Between the trimmed V and J ends, which lost 1 base and 1 base, there was a span of 4 bases. CDR3 sequence: CASSLGPNTEAFL. CDR3 nucleotides: TGTGCCAGCAGCTTAGGGCCGAACACTGAAGCTTTCCTT.

This clonotype has ten or more counts. The chain is built from TRBV20-1 and TRBJ1-4, with D uncertain. This CDR3 comprises 12 residues. V lost 4 bases and J lost 7, with 10 bases in between. The germline CDR1 and CDR2 sequences are DFQATT and SNEGSKA (reference sequence). CDR3 nucleotides: TGCAGTGCTACCAGAGCGGGTGAAAAACTGTTTTTT. This codes for CSATRAGEKLFF.

Remarks on this clonotype: An end of the junction does not agree with germline; a read error may underlie this. The chain is built from TRBV5-6 and TRBJ2-7; the D gene is possibly TRBD1 (6 bases). The CDR3 runs to 14 residues. Germline CDR1 and CDR2: SGHDT and YYEEEE. CDR3 DNA sequence: TGTGCCAGCAGCTTGGCGGGGACACCGTACGGGCAGTACTTC. Translating gives CASSLAGTPYGQYF.

On this clonotype: Being one base from a much bigger clone, this may be a read error. The chain employs TRBV5-5 and TRBJ1-1; D is possibly TRBD1 (6 bases). CDR3 size: 16 residues. Germline CDR1 and CDR2: SGHKS and YYEKEE (reference sequence). V dropped 5 bases and J dropped 4 bases, with 21 bases sitting between them. DNA of the CDR3: TGTGCCAGCAGTTTACTAGGGGAAGGGGGGACCACTGAAGCTTTCTTT. It specifies CASSLLGEGGTTEAFF.

This clonotype was observed a handful of times. The V gene is TRBV6-2 or TRBV6-3, the J gene TRBJ1-1, with D perhaps matching TRBD1 (5 bases). Between the trimmed V and J ends, which lost 4 bases and 7 bases, there was a span of 10 bases. CDR3 length: 12 amino acids. From germline, CDR1 is MNHEY and CDR2 SVGEGT. The DNA for the CDR3 is TGTGCCAGCAGTTTTCGGACATATGAAGCTTTCTTT. It yields the protein CASSFRTYEAFF.

This clonotype appeared a few times. CDR3 region: CASSPNLGRRSYEQYF. The CDR3 DNA sequence: TGTGCCAGCAGCCCCAATTTGGGGCGCAGGTCCTACGAGCAGTACTTC. The chain has TRBV11-3 and TRBJ2-7; D is perhaps TRBD1 (5 bases). CDR3 length equals 16 residues. Trimming stripped 5 bases from V and 1 base from J, with 18 bases between. Germline V CDR1 and CDR2: SGHNT, YENEEA.

This clonotype was seen a few times. The rearrangement links TRBV27 to TRBJ2-1; TRBD2 aligns across 11 bases. Germline V CDR1 and CDR2: MNHEY, SMNVEV (reference sequence). Trimming took 8 bases from V and 5 from J; bases not matched to a gene: 5. This CDR3 comprises 14 residues. The CDR3 DNA reads TGTGCCAGCCGCCGACTAGCGGGGAACAATGAGCAGTTCTTC. This sequence encodes CASRRLAGNNEQFF.

This clonotype has at least ten counts. It is unclear where the CDR3 begins or ends on the DNA, so no DNA is shown, and the CDR3 is as TCRdb lists it. This sequence joins TRBV6-1 and TRBJ2-1; the table assigns TRBD2, which was not confirmed against the DNA. Germline V gene lookup returns CDR1 MNHNS and CDR2 SASEGT. The CDR3 is 13 amino acids in total, end residues counted. CDR3 amino acids: CASILGRRNEQFF.

The chain links TRBV7-2 to TRBJ2-3, with 7 bases identical to TRBD2. The CDR3 covers 17 residues. Germline assignment: CDR1 SGHTA and CDR2 FQGNSA. Germline trimming cut 3 bases from V and 2 bases from J; bases unmatched to any gene: 11. This CDR3 reads CASSFRGAGVVTDTQYF. The CDR3 nucleotides are TGTGCCAGCAGCTTCCGCGGGGCGGGAGTGGTCACAGATACGCAGTATTTT.

This clonotype came up a few times. The V gene is TRBV3-1, the J gene TRBJ2-6, with a weak D call TRBD1 (6 bases). V was clipped by 4 bases and J by 1 base, with 11 bases between them. Germline V CDR1 and CDR2: LGHDT, YNNKEL (reference sequence). The CDR3 totals 16 residues. CDR3 sequence reads: CASSLLQGSGANVLTF. CDR3 bases: TGTGCCAGCAGCCTCCTACAGGGATCTGGGGCCAACGTCCTGACTTTC.

This chain joins TRBV5-1 and TRBJ2-6; 12 positions match TRBD1. V shed 8 bases, J shed 0 bases, and the junction held 3 bases outside the gene matches. The CDR3 is 16 residues long. CDR1 and CDR2 (germline): SGHRS, YFSETQ. The CDR3 here is CARRDRGPSGANVLTF. Written as DNA, the CDR3 is TGCGCCAGAAGGGACAGGGGGCCCTCTGGGGCCAACGTCCTGACTTTC.

In this sample, this clonotype turned up a few times. The chain recombines TRBV6-1 with TRBJ1-2; D is unclear. CDR3 length: 12 amino acids. Trimming shortened V by 6 bases and J by 7 bases, and 12 bases separated the two germline ends. CDR1 is MNHNS, CDR2 SASEGT, per germline. The CDR3 loop reads CASRRKKGGYTF. CDR3 DNA: TGTGCCAGCAGAAGAAAGAAGGGTGGCTACACCTTC.

The gene calls are TRBV7-2 and TRBJ1-5, with 9 bases aligning to TRBD1. V dropped 5 bases and J dropped 2; count of bases not matched to a gene: 4. The CDR3 runs 15 residues. Per the germline V gene, CDR1 is SGHTA and CDR2 is FQGNSA. The CDR3 DNA is TGTGCCAGCAGCCCGGACAGGGGTCGCAATCAGCCCCAGCATTTT. This codes for CASSPDRGRNQPQHF.